Listed below are T cell receptor beta chains from one sample, sequenced in a study of technical replicates of blood from a handful of donors. Generated by immunoSEQ multiplex PCR, the TCRdb table keeps only in-frame clones and is missing some. The data hold more than 65,000 clones, with 96% observed a single time. Sequenced sample: T cells isolated from PBMCs. Source of these receptors: a human donor in good health. CDR3s include the opening cysteine and the closing phenylalanine or tryptophan. A D gene is named only where the DNA matches it firmly. Clone size is given for some rows only: seen once, a few or many times, or a class if the clone is expanded.

TRBJ2-3	TRBD2	NA	TRBV7-9	TGTGCCAGCAGCCCTCTCACCGGGGAGGGAACAGATACGCAGTATTTT	CASSPLTGEGTDTQYF
TRBJ2-1	NA	NA	TRBV5-1	TGCGCCAGCATAAATCTAGTGTACAATGAGCAGTTCTTC	CASINLVYNEQFF
TRBJ1-1	NA	NA	TRBV6-5	TGTGCCAGCAGTTACTCCCAGGTCATAGAGACTGAAGCTTTCTTT	CASSYSQVIETEAFF
TRBJ2-7	TRBD1	NA	TRBV30	TGTGCCTGGAACCCCGACAGGGGGAATTACGAGCAGTACTTC	CAWNPDRGNYEQYF
TRBJ1-2	NA	NA	TRBV27	TGTGCCAGCAGTTACTCTGCCGGGAGCGGCATTGGCTACACCTTC	CASSYSAGSGIGYTF
TRBJ1-5	TRBD1	NA	TRBV7-9	TGTGCCAGCAGCGGAGCGGGACAGGGGGCGCGAATTGGCAATCAGCCCCAGCATTTT	CASSGAGQGARIGNQPQHF
TRBJ1-4	TRBD1	NA	TRBV6-5	TGTGCCAGCAGTTACGCCGGGACAGAGAATGAAAAACTGTTTTTT	CASSYAGTENEKLFF
TRBJ2-2	NA	NA	TRBV27	TGTGCCAGCAGTCCCATTAGAGAAATCACCGGGGAGCTGTTTTTT	CASSPIREITGELFF
TRBJ2-5	NA	NA	TRBV5-4	TGTGCCAGCAGCTTGGGCGGGACAGAAGAGACCCAGTACTTC	CASSLGGTEETQYF
TRBJ1-5	NA	once	TRBV4-3	TGCGCCAGCAGCCAAGAGCAGGGGCCGGTTCAGCCCCAGCATTTT	CASSQEQGPVQPQHF
TRBJ2-5	NA	NA	TRBV11-3	TGTGCCAGCAGCTTAGGTGGGGGGGAGACCCAGTACTTC	CASSLGGGETQYF
TRBJ1-2	NA	NA	TRBV2	TGTGCCAGCAGTGTGCGGCATGGCTACACCTTC	CASSVRHGYTF
TRBJ2-5	TRBD1	NA	TRBV7-2	TGTGCCAGCAGCTCCCCAACCCAGGGGGTAGAGACCCAGTACTTC	CASSSPTQGVETQYF
TRBJ2-3	NA	once	TRBV10-2	TGCGCCAGCTGGGGCGCCACAGATACGCAGTATTTT	CASWGATDTQYF
TRBJ2-7	TRBD2	NA	TRBV5-1	TGCGCCAGCAGCTTGATTTCTAGCGGGGCTCCCTACGAGCAGTACTTC	CASSLISSGAPYEQYF
TRBJ2-2	NA	NA	TRBV15	TGTGCCACCAGACCCTCTCTATTGGGGGAGCTGTTTTTT	CATRPSLLGELFF
TRBJ2-5	TRBD1	NA	TRBV7-7	TGTGCTAGCAGCCCTTCTCGACAGGGGAAAGAGACCCAGTACTTC	CASSPSRQGKETQYF
TRBJ2-2	TRBD1	NA	TRBV19	TGTGCCAGTAGTCCTGAGGACAGGGTGAGGACCGGGGAGCTGTTTTTT	CASSPEDRVRTGELFF
TRBJ1-5	TRBD1	NA	TRBV28	TGTGCCAGCAGTTTGGGACAGGGAAGGCAGCCCCAGCATTTT	CASSLGQGRQPQHF
TRBJ2-1	TRBD2	NA	TRBV7-6	TGTGCCAGCAGCCGAGTCCCGGGACTAGCGGGAGGGCAGGTCTTATACAATGAGCAGTTCTTC	CASSRVPGLAGGQVLYNEQFF
TRBJ2-5	TRBD1	once	TRBV5-1	TGCGCCAGCAGCTGGTCTGGACAGGGCCAAGAGACCCAGTACTTC	CASSWSGQGQETQYF
TRBJ2-1	TRBD2	NA	TRBV5-4	TGTGCCAGCAGCGCGGGACTAGCGGGAAGAGTTGAGCAGTTCTTC	CASSAGLAGRVEQFF
TRBJ1-4	NA	few	TRBV5-4	TGTGCCAGCAGCGCGGCGAGGGCGGCCAATGAAAAACTGTTTTTT	CASSAARAANEKLFF
TRBJ2-1	TRBD1	once	TRBV30	TGTGCCTGTCGACGGGACAGGAGATCCAATGAGCAGTTCTTC	CACRRDRRSNEQFF
TRBJ2-3	TRBD2	NA	TRBV29-1	TGCAGCGTTGTAAAGGGAGGGCCCGTCACAGATACGCAGTATTTT	CSVVKGGPVTDTQYF
TRBJ1-3	NA	NA	TRBV28	TGTGCCAGCAGTTTAGGGACACTCGCCTCTGGAAACACCATATATTTT	CASSLGTLASGNTIYF
TRBJ2-7	NA	NA	TRBV18	TGTGCCAGCTCACCGAGAGTTAGTCGTCAGGCCATTGTCGAGCAGTACTTC	CASSPRVSRQAIVEQYF
TRBJ2-3	TRBD1	NA	TRBV6-1	TGTGCCAGCAATAGACAGGGGACAGATACGCAGTATTTT	CASNRQGTDTQYF
TRBJ2-7	TRBD1	NA	TRBV11-3	TGTGCCAGCAGCTTCGGCAGGGGGCTAAACGAGCAGTACTTC	CASSFGRGLNEQYF
TRBJ2-3	TRBD2	NA	TRBV7-8	TGTGCCAGCAGCCTGGGACTAGCGGGAGGTGGGGATACGCAGTATTTT	CASSLGLAGGGDTQYF
TRBJ2-1	NA	NA	TRBV19	TGTGCCAGTAGTATAGATCTGGAGACAGGTCAAAATGAGCAGTTCTTC	CASSIDLETGQNEQFF
TRBJ2-7	NA	NA	TRBV27	TGTGCCAGCAGATACCGGGACTTCTCCTACGAGCAGTACTTC	CASRYRDFSYEQYF
TRBJ2-1	TRBD1	NA	TRBV5-1	TGCGCCAGCAGGGCCGGGACAGGCAACAATGAGCAGTTCTTC	CASRAGTGNNEQFF
TRBJ2-7	TRBD2	once	TRBV10-3	TGTGCCATCATCGAAGAGACTAGCGGGACCTACGAGCAGTACTTC	CAIIEETSGTYEQYF
TRBJ1-2	NA	once	TRBV5-1	TGCGCCAGCAGCTTGGAGGCGGGCCCGGGTCGAGGCTACACCTTC	CASSLEAGPGRGYTF
TRBJ1-1	NA	NA	TRBV6-4	TGTGCCAGCAGTGACTCAGCAGGGACTAACACTGAAGCTTTCTTT	CASSDSAGTNTEAFF
TRBJ2-3	NA	NA	TRBV4-3	TGCGCCAGCAGCCAAGAAACAGCCCTCAGCACAGATACGCAGTATTTT	CASSQETALSTDTQYF
TRBJ2-1	NA	NA	TRBV6-5	TGTGCCAGCAGTCGTCTCGCGGGATACAATGAGCAGTTCTTC	CASSRLAGYNEQFF
TRBJ2-7	NA	once	TRBV28	TGTGCCAGCAGTTTCATGGAGCGCCCCTACGAGCAGTACTTC	CASSFMERPYEQYF
TRBJ1-1	NA	once	TRBV7-2	TGTGCCAGCAGCTTCGGAGGAGGTGAAGCTTTCTTT	CASSFGGGEAFF
TRBJ1-2	NA	once	TRBV7-9	TGTGCCAGCAGCTTAGTAGCGGGAGACTATGGCTACACCTTC	CASSLVAGDYGYTF
TRBJ1-2	NA	NA	TRBV25-1	TGTGCCAGCAGTGAATCGGGAGGGAACTATGGCTACACCTTC	CASSESGGNYGYTF
TRBJ2-3	TRBD2	NA	TRBV7-3	TGTGCCAGCAGCCTGTTCCCCTTAACCGGGACTAGCGGGAGAGTCACAGATACGCAGTATTTT	CASSLFPLTGTSGRVTDTQYF
TRBJ1-2	NA	once	TRBV4-3	TGCGCCAGCAGCCAAGATTATGCGGGGCCTAACTATGGCTACACCTTC	CASSQDYAGPNYGYTF
TRBJ2-2	TRBD2	NA	TRBV7-9	TGTGCCAGCAGCTTAGCACTAGCGCGCACCGGGGAGCTGTTTTTT	CASSLALARTGELFF
TRBJ2-2	NA	NA	TRBV11-3	TGTGCCAGCAGCAGCTGGGGAGACGGGGAGCTGTTTTTT	CASSSWGDGELFF
TRBJ2-7	NA	NA	TRBV5-4	TGTGCCAGCAGCGTAAGACAGTCCTACGAGCAGTACTTC	CASSVRQSYEQYF
TRBJ2-3	TRBD2	NA	TRBV5-1	TGCGCCAGCAGCCCTAGACTAGCGGGACCAACAGATACGCAGTATTTT	CASSPRLAGPTDTQYF
TRBJ1-2	NA	NA	TRBV9	TGTGCCAGCACCCATCCGGACAGACAATATGGCTACACCTTC	CASTHPDRQYGYTF
TRBJ1-2	NA	once	TRBV27	TGTGCCAGCAGTTCGGCGGGGAACTATGGCTACACCTTC	CASSSAGNYGYTF
TRBJ1-1	NA	NA	TRBV10-3	TGTGCCATCAGTGAGTCGTCAGGCGCAATAATGAACACTGAAGCTTTCTTT	CAISESSGAIMNTEAFF
TRBJ2-5	TRBD2	once	TRBV5-4	TGTGCCAGCAGCCCCTCGCTGGCGGGAGGTTGGGAGACCCAGTACTTC	CASSPSLAGGWETQYF